This T cell receptor beta chain was recorded in a study of OX40 agonist ivuxolimab in advanced cancers. Here immunoSEQ multiplex PCR was the method, and the copy in TCRdb shows in-frame clones only, minus some. This table holds around 56,000 clones, roughly 86% found once. V lost 4 bases, J lost 2 bases, and 6 bases stayed unmatched. Germline loops: CDR1 PRHDT, CDR2 FYEKMQ (reference sequence). There are 15 residues in the CDR3. This TCR came from an adult with an advanced solid tumor such as melanoma, head and neck, liver or kidney cancer. The chain carries TRBV13 and TRBJ2-3, with 7 bases that match TRBD2. Sequencing used CD4+ or CD8+ T cells sorted from blood, obtained in a trial of the OX40 agonist ivuxolimab. This chain's CDR3 is CASSSREWDTDTQYF. The CDR3 region has the DNA TGTGCCAGCAGCTCGCGGGAGTGGGACACAGATACGCAGTATTTT.